These 2 T cell receptor beta chains were all obtained from the same sample, sequenced in a study of graft-versus-host responses after intestinal transplantation. Repertoires were generated with immunoSEQ multiplex PCR, while TCRdb's copy carries only in-frame clones and drops some. The data contain roughly 97,000 clones, roughly 90% of them seen just once; the ten biggest clones take up about 16%. Source: PBMCs, taken approximately 470 days after intestinal transplant. The receptors shown here come from a human patient who received an intestinal transplant, so some T cells may come from the graft donor.

The rearrangement joins TRBV15 to TRBJ1-1; possibly TRBD1 for D (6 bases). CDR3 size: 14 residues. Germline CDR1 LNHNV, CDR2 YYDKDF (reference sequence). The V end was cut by 5 bases, the J end by 0 bases, with 10 bases between. CDR3 sequence (DNA): TGTGCCACCAGCGAAGGGGGAATGAACACTGAAGCTTTCTTT. It specifies CATSEGGMNTEAFF.

This clone has more than one count but fewer than ten. The rearrangement joins TRBV19 to TRBJ1-6; 10 positions agree with TRBD1. Germline CDR1 reads LNHDA; CDR2 reads SQIVND (reference sequence). Unmatched junction bases numbered 7, after V lost 7 bases and J lost 7 bases. This CDR3 is 15 amino acids long. The CDR3: CASTPTGGLNSPLHF. The CDR3 DNA follows: TGTGCCAGTACCCCGACAGGGGGCCTAAATTCACCCCTCCACTTT.